This T cell receptor (beta chain) emerged from a study of early stage breast cancer tumors. General study points: Comparing each tissue with blood distinguished tumor from normal in 14 of 16 patients. Compared with adjacent normal breast, tumors showed about 2.3-fold denser, more clonal T cells.

Per the germline V gene, CDR1 is DFQATT and CDR2 is SNEGSKA (reference sequence). V lost 5 bases and J 10 bases, leaving 9 bases between the germline ends. CDR3 length: 10 residues. This clone was counted a single time. Its antigen is undetermined. Libraries were prepared by immunoSEQ multiplex PCR; TCRdb keeps only in-frame clonotypes and omits some of them. The sample consists of about 41,000 clones, approximately 72% of them appearing once. The J gene is TRBJ2-1, the V gene TRBV20-1, with D possibly TRBD2 on 6 matching bases. The receptor was derived from a person aged 45-60 years with breast cancer. The sample taken for sequencing was blood. CDR3 sequence (DNA): TGCAGTGCTCGCGGAGGGGAGCAGTTCTTC. Translated, it gives CSARGGEQFF.